This TCR beta chain derives from a study of shared T cell receptors in the human thymus. Germline loops: CDR1 ENHRY, CDR2 SYGVKD. Trimming pared 5 bases from V and 1 base from J, leaving 19 bases between. This CDR3 comprises 17 residues. The table came from immunoSEQ multiplex PCR; TCRdb's copy has only in-frame clones and leaves some out. The sample includes hundreds of thousands of clones, roughly 74% of them seen just once. The same sample was also studied in work on human thymus T cells. That publication notes: Donation came from healthy Finnish infants having corrective surgery for congenital heart defects. Corrective cardiac surgery supplied the resected thymus tissue. Across thymic and blood repertoires, the usage of V and J genes appeared to be biased. Unrelated individuals were reported by related research to share highly overlapping thymic repertoires.

The sequencing sample was made of thymocytes. The rearrangement uses TRBV10-3 and TRBJ2-3; a possible D gene is TRBD2 (6 bases). This receptor was identified in a boy younger than two with a congenital heart defect. This CDR3 reads CAISRCSGRGRTDTQYF. For the CDR3, the DNA is TGTGCCATCAGTAGGTGTTCGGGGCGGGGCCGCACAGATACGCAGTATTTT.